The sequence of this TCR beta chain was determined in a study of cytomegalovirus exposure and HLA in healthy donors. Study-level findings and limits: Clusters of TCRs from the first cohort tended to co-occur in the roughly 120 validation repertoires (as a later analysis found). Researchers catalogued about 150 TCR beta chains as cytomegalovirus-associated.

Notes on this clone: The antigen is not known.

TCRdb keeps only in-frame clones here, not all; method: immunoSEQ multiplex PCR. Of over 200,000 clones detected, around 88% appear once; the ten largest clones hold 2.9%. Trimming cost V 2 bases and J 6 bases, with 14 bases left between them. The germline gives CDR1 MNHEY, CDR2 SVGAGI. The CDR3 spans 15 residues. The TCR originated in a young woman in good health and CMV-seronegative. The rearrangement links TRBV6-5 to TRBJ2-1; possibly TRBD1 for D (5 bases). The sample taken for sequencing was PBMCs. The chain's CDR3 is CASSYTGWVTNEQFF. The CDR3 coding sequence is TGTGCCAGCAGTTACACAGGATGGGTCACCAATGAGCAGTTCTTC.